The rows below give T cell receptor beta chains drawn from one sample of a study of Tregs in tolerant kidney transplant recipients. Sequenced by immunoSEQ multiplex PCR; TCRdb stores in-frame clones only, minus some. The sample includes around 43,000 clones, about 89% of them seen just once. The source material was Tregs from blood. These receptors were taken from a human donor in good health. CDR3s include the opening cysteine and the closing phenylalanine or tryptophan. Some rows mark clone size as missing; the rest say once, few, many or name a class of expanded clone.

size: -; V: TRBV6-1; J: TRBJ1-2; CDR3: CASSWADRGYGYTF
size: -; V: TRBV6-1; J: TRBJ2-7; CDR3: CASSEKPSQGLGDEQYF
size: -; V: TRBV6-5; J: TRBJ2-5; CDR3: CASSYSTQETQYF
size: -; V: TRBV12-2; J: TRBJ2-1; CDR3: CASRPPTGTGNLAEQFF
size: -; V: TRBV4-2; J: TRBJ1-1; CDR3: CASSQESRTEAFF
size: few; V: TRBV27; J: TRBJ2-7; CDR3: CASGQALDYEQYF
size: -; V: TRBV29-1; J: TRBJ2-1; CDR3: CSVLPGGLSSYNEQFF
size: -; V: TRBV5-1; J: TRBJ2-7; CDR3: CASSATGGFYEQYF
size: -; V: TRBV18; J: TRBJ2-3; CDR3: CASSPRLAGGRGDTQYF
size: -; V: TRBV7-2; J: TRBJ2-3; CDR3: CASSVGLAGETDTQYF
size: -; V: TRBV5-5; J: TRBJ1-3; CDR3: CASSPTGALGNTIYF
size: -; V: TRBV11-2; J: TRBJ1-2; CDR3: CASSLVSGWGYTF
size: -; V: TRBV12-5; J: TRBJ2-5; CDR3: CASSYLRGGRETQYF
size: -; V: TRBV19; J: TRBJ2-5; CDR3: CASSALRTRGKETQYF
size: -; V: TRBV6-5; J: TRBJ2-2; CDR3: CASRYLRAGTGELFF
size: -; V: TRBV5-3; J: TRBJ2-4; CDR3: CARSPGQAAKNIQYF
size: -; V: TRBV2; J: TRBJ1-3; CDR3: CASSVPPRTGQAGNTIYF
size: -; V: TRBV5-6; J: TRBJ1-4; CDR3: CASSFRVTGTNEKLFF
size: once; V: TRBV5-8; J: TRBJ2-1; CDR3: CASSFRIGRGPREQFF
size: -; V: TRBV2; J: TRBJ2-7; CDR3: CASSEQLEFWSYEQYF
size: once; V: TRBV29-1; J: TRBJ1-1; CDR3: CSVGGTGRHTEAFF
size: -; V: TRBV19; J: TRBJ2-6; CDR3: CASTPTGTVSGANVLTF
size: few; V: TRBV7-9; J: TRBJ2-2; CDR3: CASSSLGTGPAGELFF
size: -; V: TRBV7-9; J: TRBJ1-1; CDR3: CASSLGWTALNTEAFF
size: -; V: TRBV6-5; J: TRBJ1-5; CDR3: CASSYSRDGDQPQHF
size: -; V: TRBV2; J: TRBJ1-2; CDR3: CASTREGQIYGYTF
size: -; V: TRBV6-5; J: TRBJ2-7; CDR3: CASSSYGTGTSYEQYF
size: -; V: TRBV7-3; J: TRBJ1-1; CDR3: CASSLAGANTEAFF
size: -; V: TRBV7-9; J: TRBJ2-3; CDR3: CASSLVFLGDRDTQYF
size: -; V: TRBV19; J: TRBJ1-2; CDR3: CASSVRVAGYGYTF
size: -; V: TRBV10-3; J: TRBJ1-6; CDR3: CAIQGQPGVSPLHF